The TCR beta chain under discussion was sequenced for a study of beta chain features in type 1 diabetes. General study results and limits: Type 1 diabetes patients had moderately but significantly shorter TCRB CDR3s in all four CD4+ subsets. Individuals with type 1 diabetes displayed fewer insertions and more deletions at VDJ junctions. Patients and controls would share equally any PCR tilt toward shorter templates.

A word on this clone: Its matching antigen is unknown.

The CDR3 is 15 amino acids. V lost 2 bases and J lost 0; bases outside the gene matches: 3. Germline CDR1 LGHNA, CDR2 YNFKEQ. The entirety of the isolated RNA underwent reverse transcription, so expressed TCRB transcripts were sequenced. TCRdb keeps only in-frame clones here, not all; method: immunoSEQ multiplex PCR. Of 500,000 to 850,000 clones listed, more than 12% are singletons. The V and J genes are TRBV4-2 and TRBJ2-7; 8 bases map to TRBD1. Material for sequencing was naive CD4+ T cells from blood. This receptor was taken from a man between 18 and 35 years old with type 1 diabetes. As DNA, the CDR3 is TGTGCCAGCAGCCAAAGACAGGGGAGCTCCTACGAGCAGTACTTC. Protein sequence: CASSQRQGSSYEQYF.